These 2 T cell receptor beta chains originate from one sample sequenced in a study of long-term antiretroviral therapy in people with HIV. The authors ran the immunoSEQ assay, v3.0, at survey level. Measured with immunoSEQ multiplex PCR; TCRdb has only the in-frame clones, and not every one. The sample has 32,000 or so clones, 70% to 80% seen once. The sample here was unsorted PBMCs, taken 2 years after starting antiretroviral therapy. The receptors stem from a woman aged 50 to 60 with HIV.

The V gene is TRBV15, the J gene TRBJ2-3; D unclear. The V gene's germline CDR1 is LNHNV and CDR2 YYDKDF (reference sequence). Trimming stripped 1 base from V and 0 bases from J, with 8 bases between. The CDR3 consists of 15 residues. The DNA for the CDR3 is TGTGCCACCAGCAGAGTGGGCGGTAGCACAGATACGCAGTATTTT. The encoded protein is CATSRVGGSTDTQYF. Based on the CDR3 plus reference TRBV15 and TRBJ2-3, the full variable domain is DAMVIQNPRYQVTQFGKPVTLSCSQTLNHNVMYWYQQKSSQAPKLLFHYYDKDFNNEADTPDNFQSRRPNTSFCFLDIRSPGLGDTAMYLCATSRVGGSTDTQYFGPGTRLTVL.

The chain recombines TRBV4-2 with TRBJ1-1; D remains ambiguous. V was cut by 0 bases and J by 7 bases, with 9 bases left in between. The CDR3 totals 13 residues. Germline V CDR1 and CDR2: LGHNA, YNFKEQ. Written as DNA, the CDR3 is TGTGCCAGCAGCCAAGATTCAAGGCTTGAAGCTTTCTTT. Translating it yields CASSQDSRLEAFF.